This is a list of T cell receptor beta chains from one sample in a study of T cell repertoires in cytomegalovirus infection. The antigens for these receptors are not known. TCRdb re-derived calls from the reads in MiXCR, one entry per CDR3 protein. The top ten clones hold roughly 50% of a sample with 35,000 to 55,000 distinct CDR3 sequences, roughly a fifth of them seen once. The input for sequencing was CD8+ T cells from cultured PBMCs, taken from culture after CMV antigen stimulation. The receptors originated from a human donor in good health (CMV status not recorded). Some clones in this sample may be carry-over from other donors' samples. The conserved cysteine and the conserved F or W are not part of the CDR3 here. Each record gives: V gene, CDR3 protein.

TRBV6-1	ASTGFGEGFTNTGELF
TRBV7-6	ASSLGLAGNFTDTQY
TRBV28	ASIRSRGSFEQY
TRBV9	ASSVGGSGRRNEQF
TRBV6-5	ASSYSYGPYEQY
TRBV4-3	ASSQDYGNQPQH
TRBV30	AWSPGPGQPQH
TRBV12-5	ASGLYPQDPAIQY
TRBV5-1	ASSFPRDRGQGSISEAF
TRBV27	ASSPFSGSYNSPLH
TRBV27	ASSPGTSGRAYEQY
TRBV6-1	ASSEPGRLTGNIQY
TRBV27	ASSFVAGGGTGELF
TRBV6-1	ASVRLAGPLNTGELF
TRBV11-3	ASSLGAGTGMDYEQY